This T cell receptor (beta chain) is from a study of shared clonotypes between healthy human individuals. V lost 2 bases, J lost 4 bases, and 13 bases stayed unmatched. The CDR3 is 18 residues long. In germline, CDR1 is SEHNR, CDR2 FQNEAQ (reference sequence). A remark on this clone: Its antigen remains unknown.

The method was immunoSEQ multiplex PCR; TCRdb's version includes in-frame clones alone and lacks a portion of them. The data contain some 2.1 million clones, 90% to 95% of them singletons. Study-level points and caveats: It was only blood that was sampled, and tissue repertoires likely differ.

This chain joins TRBV7-9 and TRBJ2-1, with 8 bases lining up with TRBD1. The receptor's source is a man between 18 and 35 years old in good health. What was sequenced was naive CD4+ T cells sorted from blood. Subset meaning: CD45RA+ positively selected. CDR3 residues: CASSLSIWTGTDYNEQFF. The DNA for the CDR3 is TGTGCCAGCAGCTTAAGTATTTGGACAGGGACCGATTACAATGAGCAGTTCTTC. The full variable domain, with the rest looked up from reference TRBV7-9 and TRBJ2-1, is DTGVSQNPRHKITKRGQNVTFRCDPISEHNRLYWYRQTLGQGPEFLTYFQNEAQLEKSRLLSDRFSAERPKGSFSTLEIQRTEQGDSAMYLCASSLSIWTGTDYNEQFFGPGTRLTVL.